The next 18 T cell receptor beta chains were all read from a single sample in a study of identical twins. Via MiXCR, TCRdb re-called the 5' RACE reads, giving one row per CDR3 protein. The table lists a few hundred thousand distinct CDR3 sequences, over 9.5% of them singletons. The source material was memory T cells sorted from blood. These receptors all stem from a middle-aged man in good health.

Many counts were recorded for this clonotype. This chain connects TRBV5-5 to TRBJ1-2; the D gene is possibly TRBD1 (6 bases). The CDR3 has 15 amino acids. V was clipped by 0 bases and J by 8 bases, with 17 bases between them. Germline loops: CDR1 SGHKS, CDR2 YYEKEE (reference sequence). In DNA form, the CDR3 reads TGTGCCAGCAGCTTGGCAGGGGCCGATACGCGCGGCTACACCTTC. Translating gives CASSLAGADTRGYTF.

The table lists this clonotype with a few counts. The chain links TRBV30 to TRBJ1-3; D remains ambiguous. Germline V CDR1 and CDR2: GTSNPN, SVGIG (reference sequence). The CDR3 length is 13 residues. V lost 3 bases, J lost 5 bases, and 11 bases lay in between. CDR3 amino acids: CAWSPGARNTIYF. Here the CDR3 DNA reads TGTGCCTGGAGCCCCGGCGCTAGAAACACCATATATTTT.

This clonotype was picked up many times. The chain uses TRBV10-3 and TRBJ2-7, with 8 nucleotides matching TRBD1. The CDR3 runs 14 residues. The germline V gene has CDR1 ENHRY and CDR2 SYGVKD. V dropped 4 bases and J dropped 3; count of bases not matched to a gene: 5. The CDR3 nucleotides read TGTGCCATCAGTGGTGGACAGGGCATCTACGAGCAGTACTTC. Encoded protein: CAISGGQGIYEQYF.

This chain uses TRBV7-2 with TRBJ2-1, with D possibly TRBD2 on 5 matching bases. The CDR3 is made up of 15 amino acids. Per the germline V gene, CDR1 is SGHTA and CDR2 is FQGNSA. Trimming removed 1 base at V and 6 bases at J, with 13 bases between. This CDR3 is CASSLGGSIANEQFF. CDR3 nucleotide sequence: TGTGCCAGCAGCTTAGGAGGGTCAATAGCCAATGAGCAGTTCTTC. Using reference TRBV7-2 and TRBJ2-1 for the parts outside the CDR3, the full variable domain is GAGVSQSPSNKVTEKGKDVELRCDPISGHTALYWYRQSLGQGLEFLIYFQGNSAPDKSGLPSDRFSAERTGGSVSTLTIQRTQQEDSAVYLCASSLGGSIANEQFFGPGTRLTVL.

This clonotype was seen ten or more times. The chain uses TRBV15 and TRBJ1-3; D is perhaps TRBD1 (5 bases). The V end lost 0 bases, the J end lost 5 bases, and 17 bases lay between the germline ends. Germline V gene data show CDR1 as LNHNV and CDR2 as YYDKDF (reference sequence). The CDR3 consists of 17 residues. In DNA, the CDR3 is TGTGCCACCAGCAGAGACCACTCTTCGGGGCGTCGAAACACCATATATTTT. This encodes CATSRDHSSGRRNTIYF.

The chain recombines TRBV5-6 with TRBJ1-2, with 8 bases matching TRBD1. The CDR3 spans 14 residues. Germline V CDR1 and CDR2: SGHDT, YYEEEE. The trim removed 4 bases at V and 4 bases at J, leaving 6 bases unmatched. In DNA, the CDR3 is TGTGCCAGCAGCAACAGACAGGGGAGCTATGGCTACACCTTC. As protein: CASSNRQGSYGYTF. Complete variable domain (other parts from reference TRBV5-6 and TRBJ1-2): DAGVTQSPTHLIKTRGQQVTLRCSPKSGHDTVSWYQQALGQGPQFIFQYYEEEERQRGNFPDRFSGHQFPNYSSELNVNALLLGDSALYLCASSNRQGSYGYTFGSGTRLTVV.

This clonotype has at least ten counts. The V gene is TRBV29-1, the J gene TRBJ2-3; 10 bases line up with TRBD2. This CDR3 has 15 residues. V lost 7 bases, J lost 7 bases, and 14 bases stayed unmatched. In germline, CDR1 is SQVTM, CDR2 ANQGSEA. The CDR3 nucleotides are TGCAGCGGCTATACCTCTAGCGGGAGTTTGAATACGCAGTATTTT. It codes for CSGYTSSGSLNTQYF.

Many counts were recorded for this clonotype. The chain carries TRBV7-8 and TRBJ2-1; tentative D call: TRBD1 (5 bases). V was clipped by 4 bases and J by 4 bases, with 17 bases between them. CDR1 and CDR2 (germline): SGHVS, FQNEAQ. CDR3 size: 16 residues. Here the CDR3 reads CASSSGQGRKYNEQFF. CDR3 in DNA: TGTGCCAGCAGCTCCGGCCAGGGAAGAAAGTACAATGAGCAGTTCTTC. Using reference TRBV7-8 and TRBJ2-1 for the parts outside the CDR3, the full variable domain is GAGVSQSPRYKVAKRGQDVALRCDPISGHVSLFWYQQALGQGPEFLTYFQNEAQLDKSGLPSDRFFAERPEGSVSTLKIQRTQQEDSAVYLCASSSGQGRKYNEQFFGPGTRLTVL.

Notes on this clonotype: A much larger clone is a single base away; this may be a read error. The J gene is TRBJ2-5, the V gene TRBV20-1; 8 nucleotides match TRBD2. After removal of 5 bases from V and 4 bases from J, the junction contained 12 bases not matched to a gene. The CDR3 loop spans 15 amino acids. Per germline, CDR1 DFQATT and CDR2 SNEGSKA (reference sequence). CDR3 sequence reads: CSAELAREARETQYF. The DNA for the CDR3 is TGCAGTGCTGAGCTGGCGCGGGAGGCCCGAGAGACCCAGTACTTC.

This clonotype was counted a few times. The V call is TRBV28, the J call TRBJ2-3; perhaps TRBD1 as D (6 bases). Germline V CDR1 and CDR2: MDHEN, SYDVKM. The CDR3 contains 12 residues. Deletions cut 11 bases from V and 0 bases from J, with 9 bases between. This CDR3 is CALDSSTDTQYF. In nucleotides, the CDR3 is TGTGCCTTGGACAGCAGCACAGATACGCAGTATTTT.

There are many counts of this clonotype. V gene TRBV4-1 combines with J gene TRBJ1-6, with D possibly matching TRBD1 (6 bases). This CDR3 comprises 16 residues. Trimming pared 3 bases from V and 7 bases from J, leaving 16 bases between. CDR1 and CDR2 from the germline V gene are MGHRA and YSYEKL. This CDR3 reads CASSHIYRARNSPLHF. The DNA of the CDR3 is TGCGCCAGCAGCCACATCTACAGGGCGCGCAATTCACCCCTCCACTTT.

At least ten counts were recorded for this clonotype. The chain carries TRBV5-1 and TRBJ1-2; D gene unclear. Looked up from germline, CDR1 is SGHRS and CDR2 is YFSETQ. Trimming took 0 bases from V and 2 from J, leaving 5 bases between them. The CDR3 is 13 amino acids. CDR3: CASSLGHNYGYTF. The CDR3, as DNA: TGCGCCAGCAGCTTGGGACACAACTATGGCTACACCTTC.

The sample holds many counts of this clonotype. The CDR3 protein is CASSLGGAQFNSPLHF. In DNA form, the CDR3 reads TGTGCCAGCAGTTTAGGGGGGGCGCAGTTCAATTCACCCCTCCACTTT. The V and J genes are TRBV12-3 or TRBV12-4 and TRBJ1-6; a weak D match, TRBD1 (6 bases). The CDR3 is 16 residues long. V lost 1 base and J 7 bases, leaving 14 bases between the germline ends.

This clonotype was seen ten or more times. The chain uses TRBV4-3 and TRBJ1-1; the D gene is possibly TRBD1 (5 bases). The CDR3 has 14 residues. Trimming left V 1 base short and J 1 base short, with 7 bases between. Germline CDR1 is LGHNA and CDR2 is YSLEER. The CDR3 protein is CASSQGGANTEAFF. The CDR3 nucleotides read TGCGCCAGCAGCCAAGGGGGCGCGAACACTGAAGCTTTCTTT.

CDR3 residues: CASSRQGQEQFF. The CDR3 nucleotides are TGTGCCAGCAGCCGTCAGGGACAAGAGCAGTTCTTC. This rearrangement joins TRBV27 to TRBJ2-1; perhaps TRBD1 as D (6 bases). Trimming took off 6 bases at V and 10 bases at J, with 13 bases between the two ends. The germline gives CDR1 MNHEY, CDR2 SMNVEV (reference sequence). The CDR3 contains 12 residues.

This clonotype was found a few times. This chain connects TRBV19 to TRBJ2-3; D is uncertain. Trimming removed 5 bases at V and 4 bases at J, with 16 bases between. Germline V CDR1 and CDR2: LNHDA, SQIVND (reference sequence). The CDR3 covers 15 residues. The CDR3 DNA reads as TGTGCCAGTAGTCCACATCCGCGGTCGGCAGATACGCAGTATTTT. Protein: CASSPHPRSADTQYF.

This clonotype showed up just a few times. V gene TRBV12-3 or TRBV12-4 combines with J gene TRBJ1-6; D is perhaps TRBD1 (6 bases). V was clipped by 2 bases and J by 9 bases, with 14 bases between them. The CDR3 is made up of 15 amino acids. In DNA form, the CDR3 reads TGTGCCAGCAGTTTAAGCCAGGGGAGGGTTTCACCCCTCCACTTT. This codes for CASSLSQGRVSPLHF.

The chain has TRBV10-1 and TRBJ2-1; D might be TRBD1 (7 bases). Per the germline V gene, CDR1 is WNHNN and CDR2 is SYGVQD (reference sequence). The V end lost 6 bases, the J end lost 10 bases, and 16 bases lay between the germline ends. The CDR3 loop spans 13 amino acids. The DNA for the CDR3 is TGCGCCAGCAGCAACAACAGGGGAGGCGAGCAGTTCTTC. This gives the protein CASSNNRGGEQFF.